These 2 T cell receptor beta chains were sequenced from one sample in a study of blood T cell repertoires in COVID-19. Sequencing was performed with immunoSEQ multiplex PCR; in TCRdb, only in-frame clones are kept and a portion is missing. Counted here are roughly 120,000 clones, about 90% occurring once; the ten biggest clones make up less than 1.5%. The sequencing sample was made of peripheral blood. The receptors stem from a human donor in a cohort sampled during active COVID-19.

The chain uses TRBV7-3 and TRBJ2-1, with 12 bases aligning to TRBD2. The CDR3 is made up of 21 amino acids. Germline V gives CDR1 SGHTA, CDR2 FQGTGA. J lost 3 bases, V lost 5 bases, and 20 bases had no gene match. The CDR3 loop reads CASSPGDRFRLAGDNYNEQFF. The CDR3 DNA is TGTGCCAGCAGCCCCGGGGACAGGTTTAGACTAGCGGGAGATAACTACAATGAGCAGTTCTTC.

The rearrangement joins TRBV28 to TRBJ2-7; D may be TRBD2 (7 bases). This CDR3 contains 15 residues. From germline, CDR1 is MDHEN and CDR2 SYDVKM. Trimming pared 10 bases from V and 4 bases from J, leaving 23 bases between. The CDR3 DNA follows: TGTGCCACCTTCGGACAGTCGGGGGAGGGTTACGAGCAGTACTTC. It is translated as CATFGQSGEGYEQYF. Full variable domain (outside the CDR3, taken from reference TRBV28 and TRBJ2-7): DVKVTQSSRYLVKRTGEKVFLECVQDMDHENMFWYRQDPGLGLRLIYFSYDVKMKEKGDIPEGYSVSREKKERFSLILESASTNQTSMYLCATFGQSGEGYEQYFGPGTRLTVT.